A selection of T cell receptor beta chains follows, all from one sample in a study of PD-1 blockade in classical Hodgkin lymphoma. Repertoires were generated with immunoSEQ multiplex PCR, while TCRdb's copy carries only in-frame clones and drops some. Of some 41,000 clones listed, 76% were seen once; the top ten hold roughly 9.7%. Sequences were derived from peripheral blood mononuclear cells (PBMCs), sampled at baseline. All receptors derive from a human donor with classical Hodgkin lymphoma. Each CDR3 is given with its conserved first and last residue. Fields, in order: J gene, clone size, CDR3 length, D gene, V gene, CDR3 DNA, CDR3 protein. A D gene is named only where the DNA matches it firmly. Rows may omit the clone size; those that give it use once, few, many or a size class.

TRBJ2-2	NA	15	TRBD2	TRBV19	TGTGCCAGTAGTATCGGGATAGCGGGTACCGGGGAGCTGTTTTTT	CASSIGIAGTGELFF
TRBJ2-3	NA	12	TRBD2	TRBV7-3	TGTGCCAGCAGCCCCTGGGGGGGTACGCAGTATTTT	CASSPWGGTQYF
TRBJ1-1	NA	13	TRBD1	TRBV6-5	TGTGCCAGCACCTCGAGGGGGCGGACTGAAGCTTTCTTT	CASTSRGRTEAFF
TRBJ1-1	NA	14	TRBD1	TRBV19	TGTGCCAGTAGGAGGGAGGGGGCGAACACTGAAGCTTTCTTT	CASRREGANTEAFF
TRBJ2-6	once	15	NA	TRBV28	TGTGCCAGCAGTTTAGTGGGCTCTGGGGCCAACGTCCTGACTTTC	CASSLVGSGANVLTF
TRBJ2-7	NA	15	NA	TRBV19	TGTGCCAGTAGTATAGCAGGGAGTGGGACCTACGAGCAGTACTTC	CASSIAGSGTYEQYF
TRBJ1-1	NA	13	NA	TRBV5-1	TGCGCCAGCAGCTTGGGGGGGAGCACTGAAGCTTTCTTT	CASSLGGSTEAFF
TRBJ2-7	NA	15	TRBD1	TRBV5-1	TGCGCCAGCAGCTTGATAGAACAGGGGCAGGGGGAGCAGTACTTC	CASSLIEQGQGEQYF
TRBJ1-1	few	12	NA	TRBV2	TGTGCCAGCAGGTTCAGGGACACTGAAGCTTTCTTT	CASRFRDTEAFF
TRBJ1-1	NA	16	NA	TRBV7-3	TGTGCCAGCCAAACAGCGATGAAGGGTATGAACACTGAAGCTTTCTTT	CASQTAMKGMNTEAFF
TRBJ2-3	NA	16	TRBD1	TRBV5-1	TGCGCCAGCAGCTTGGGGTGGACAGGGGCCACAGATACGCAGTATTTT	CASSLGWTGATDTQYF
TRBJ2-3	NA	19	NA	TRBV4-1	TGCGCCAGCAGCCAAGATGTACGGATCGGGACCTCTAGCACAGATACGCAGTATTTT	CASSQDVRIGTSSTDTQYF
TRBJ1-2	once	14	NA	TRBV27	TGTGCCAGCAGTTTTTATCCTCAGGAAGATGGCTACACCTTC	CASSFYPQEDGYTF
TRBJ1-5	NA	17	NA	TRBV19	TGTGCCAGTACTGAATCATCAGGGTACTATAGCAATCAGCCCCAGCATTTT	CASTESSGYYSNQPQHF
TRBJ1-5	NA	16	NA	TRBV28	TGTGCCAGCAGTTTTCGGTCTCTCTATAGCAATCAGCCCCAGCATTTT	CASSFRSLYSNQPQHF
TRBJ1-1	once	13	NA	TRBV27	TGTGCCAGCAATTTAGGGGGAGGGACTGAAGCTTTCTTT	CASNLGGGTEAFF
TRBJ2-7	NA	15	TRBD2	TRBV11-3	TGTGCCAGCAGCTTAGATCCAGTAGCGGGTACCGAGCAGTACTTC	CASSLDPVAGTEQYF
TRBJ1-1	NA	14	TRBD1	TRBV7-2	TGTGCCAGCAGCTGGACAGGGGGCATCACTGAAGCTTTCTTT	CASSWTGGITEAFF
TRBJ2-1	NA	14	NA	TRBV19	TGTGCCAGTAGTATTGTAGCCGCCTACAATGAGCAGTTCTTC	CASSIVAAYNEQFF
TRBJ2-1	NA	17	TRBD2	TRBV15	TGTGCCACCAGCAGAGAGTCGGGGGGACTAGCGGACAATGAGCAGTTCTTC	CATSRESGGLADNEQFF
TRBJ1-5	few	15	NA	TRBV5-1	TGCGCCAGCAGCTTGTCGGACAGTCGGGATCAGCCCCAGCATTTT	CASSLSDSRDQPQHF
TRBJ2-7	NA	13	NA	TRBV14	TGTGCCAGCAGCCAAGTTTCAACCTACGAGCAGTACTTC	CASSQVSTYEQYF
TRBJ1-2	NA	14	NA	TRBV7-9	TGTGCCAGCAGCTTAGGGGTGACAGCCTATGGCTACACCTTC	CASSLGVTAYGYTF
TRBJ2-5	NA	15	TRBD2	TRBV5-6	TGTGCCAGCAGCTTGGTAGCGGGAGGGCGAGAGACCCAGTACTTC	CASSLVAGGRETQYF
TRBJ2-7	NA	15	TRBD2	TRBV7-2	TGTGCCAGCAGCTCCCAAGCGGGAGCGAACTACGAGCAGTACTTC	CASSSQAGANYEQYF
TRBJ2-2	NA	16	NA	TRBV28	TGTGCCAGCAAGTTAGGGGGGAACTCCAACACCGGGGAGCTGTTTTTT	CASKLGGNSNTGELFF
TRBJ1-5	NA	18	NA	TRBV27	TGTGCCAGCAGGGGGGGGGCCTTGAGCGTTGATAGCAATCAGCCCCAGCATTTT	CASRGGALSVDSNQPQHF
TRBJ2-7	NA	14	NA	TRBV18	TGTGCCAGCTCACCTGGGCAGGCCCCCTACGAGCAGTACTTC	CASSPGQAPYEQYF
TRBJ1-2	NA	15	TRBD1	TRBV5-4	TGTGCCAGCAGCTTGGAGGCAGGGGGTGCGTCTGGCTACACCTTC	CASSLEAGGASGYTF